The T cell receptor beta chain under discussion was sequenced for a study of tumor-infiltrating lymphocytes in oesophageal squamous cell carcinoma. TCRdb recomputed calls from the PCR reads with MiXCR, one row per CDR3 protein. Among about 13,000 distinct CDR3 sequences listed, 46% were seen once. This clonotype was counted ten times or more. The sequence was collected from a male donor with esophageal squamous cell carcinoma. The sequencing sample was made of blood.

In DNA form, the CDR3 reads TGTGCCAGCAGTTTGGTCAGCTCGGTACGGGAGACCCAGTACTTC. It translates to CASSLVSSVRETQYF. The chain recombines TRBV28 with TRBJ2-5; D is unresolved. Germline CDR1 and CDR2: MDHEN and SYDVKM. The CDR3 runs to 15 residues. Trimming removed 3 bases from V and 5 bases from J, with 16 bases in between.